The 11 T cell receptor beta chains given below trace back to one sample, sequenced in a study of T cell responses to AZD1222 COVID-19 vaccine. Libraries were prepared by immunoSEQ multiplex PCR; TCRdb keeps only in-frame clonotypes and omits some of them. The data hold about 90,000 clones, with about 85% observed a single time. Sequencing used peripheral blood, obtained 28 days after the second AZD1222 dose. Receptors originate from an adult who received the AZD1222 COVID-19 vaccine.

This clone has more than one count but fewer than ten. Different DNA sequences within this sample yield the same CDR3. The chain couples TRBV2 to TRBJ1-3, with D hard to call. V was cut by 6 bases and J by 0 bases, with 3 bases left in between. Germline assignment: CDR1 SNHLY and CDR2 FYNNEI. CDR3 length: 12 amino acids. In DNA form, the CDR3 reads TGTGCCAGCAGGAACTCTGGAAACACCATATATTTT. It encodes CASRNSGNTIYF.

This clone was detected once. The chain uses TRBV11-2 and TRBJ2-7; the match to TRBD2 covers 12 bases. CDR3 size: 19 residues. The germline V gene encodes CDR1 SGHAT and CDR2 FQNNGV. The ends lost 3 bases at V and 0 bases at J; junction bases unmatched: 12. The CDR3: CASSFSQGLAGESSYEQYF. CDR3 nucleotides: TGTGCCAGCAGCTTTTCTCAGGGACTAGCGGGTGAGAGCTCCTACGAGCAGTACTTC.

The CDR3 reads CASSRPGQNQPQHF. In DNA, the CDR3 is TGTGCCAGCAGCCGCCCGGGACAGAATCAGCCCCAGCATTTT. V usage is TRBV7-2 and J usage is TRBJ1-5; 7 bases are a match to TRBD1. Unmatched junction bases numbered 5, after V lost 5 bases and J lost 4 bases. The germline CDR1 and CDR2 sequences are SGHTA and FQGNSA. This CDR3 is 14 amino acids long. Complete variable domain (other parts from reference TRBV7-2 and TRBJ1-5): GAGVSQSPSNKVTEKGKDVELRCDPISGHTALYWYRQSLGQGLEFLIYFQGNSAPDKSGLPSDRFSAERTGGSVSTLTIQRTQQEDSAVYLCASSRPGQNQPQHFGDGTRLSIL.

The chain uses TRBV18 and TRBJ2-1, with D possibly TRBD2 on 5 matching bases. V was clipped by 3 bases and J by 3 bases, with 15 bases between them. Germline lookup yields CDR1 KGHSH and CDR2 LQKENI. The CDR3 has 16 amino acids. The CDR3, as DNA: TGTGCCAGCTCACCCCGGAAAGGACTCGACTACAATGAGCAGTTCTTC. Translation: CASSPRKGLDYNEQFF.

This chain joins TRBV11-3 and TRBJ2-3; a possible D gene is TRBD1 (6 bases). Germline CDR1 and CDR2: SGHNT and YENEEA. The length of the CDR3 is 14 residues. V lost 5 bases and J 4 bases, leaving 13 bases between the germline ends. Here the CDR3 DNA reads TGTGCCAGCAGCCCGTACAGGGACCCAGATACGCAGTATTTT. This codes for CASSPYRDPDTQYF.

V and J are TRBV2 and TRBJ2-3; possibly TRBD2 for D (6 bases). The CDR3 is 14 residues long. V was cut by 6 bases and J by 2 bases, with 12 bases left in between. The germline V gene encodes CDR1 SNHLY and CDR2 FYNNEI. The CDR3 sequence is CASRDSGHTDTQYF. The CDR3 DNA sequence: TGTGCCAGCAGAGATAGCGGCCACACAGATACGCAGTATTTT.

The rearrangement uses TRBV28 and TRBJ1-5; possible D gene TRBD1, 6 bases. Per the germline V gene, CDR1 is MDHEN and CDR2 is SYDVKM. Trimming took off 7 bases at V and 7 bases at J, with 17 bases between the two ends. The length of the CDR3 is 14 residues. As DNA, the CDR3 is TGTGCCAGCACCGATCAGGGGTTGGGGCAGCCCCAGCATTTT. Encoded protein: CASTDQGLGQPQHF.

This chain uses TRBV18 with TRBJ1-1, with D uncertain. V dropped 5 bases and J dropped 4 bases, with 14 bases sitting between them. The CDR3 runs to 14 residues. Germline loops: CDR1 KGHSH, CDR2 LQKENI. CDR3 nucleotides: TGTGCCAGCTCATGGGGTCGGGAAGGCACTGAAGCTTTCTTT. This gives the protein CASSWGREGTEAFF.

The chain carries TRBV11-3 and TRBJ1-6; the D gene is possibly TRBD1 (5 bases). Looked up from germline, CDR1 is SGHNT and CDR2 is YENEEA. The CDR3 is made up of 13 amino acids. V was clipped by 2 bases and J by 9 bases, with 8 bases between them. The CDR3 coding sequence is TGTGCCAGCAGCTTACAGGGAGGTTCACCCCTCCACTTT. Amino acids: CASSLQGGSPLHF.

This clone showed up just a few times. V usage is TRBV5-1 and J usage is TRBJ1-6; 8 positions match TRBD1. The V and J ends lost 4 bases and 10 bases, in that order; junction bases with no gene match: 10. This CDR3 has 15 residues. The germline V gene encodes CDR1 SGHRS and CDR2 YFSETQ. CDR3: CASSLRDRRGSPLHF. The CDR3, as DNA: TGCGCCAGCAGCCTACGGGACAGGCGAGGCTCACCCCTCCACTTT.

V and J are TRBV7-3 and TRBJ2-7; 9 bases line up with TRBD1. The germline V gene has CDR1 SGHTA and CDR2 FQGTGA. J was trimmed by 6 bases and V by 5 bases; bases with no gene match: 5. There are 13 residues in the CDR3. CDR3 nucleotides: TGTGCCAGCAGCCACACAGGGGGCCGCGAGCAGTACTTC. Residues: CASSHTGGREQYF.